Given below is one T cell receptor beta chain in context. This sample is drawn from a study of blood T cell repertoires in COVID-19. Study details: The United States, Italy and Spain supplied acute and convalescent COVID-19 samples. Sources were T cells, B-cell-depleted T cells, or PBMCs; the material itself was cDNA or gDNA.

This CDR3 is 12 amino acids long. Deletions cut 5 bases from V and 6 bases from J, with 8 bases between. Germline CDR1 is MNHEY and CDR2 is SVGAGI. In the original workflow: Amplification of reference gene primers was used by the study to estimate nucleated cell counts. Sequenced by immunoSEQ multiplex PCR; TCRdb stores in-frame clones only, minus some. D and trimming were read from the DNA, whereas the V and J calls and clone size are those reported in that table. The sample records about 200,000 clones, 75% to 85% being singletons. Sequencing was done on a sample of peripheral blood. The receptor was derived from a human donor in a cohort sampled during active COVID-19. This sequence joins TRBV6-5 and TRBJ2-1; possible D gene TRBD1, 6 bases. CDR3 region: CASSTTGNEQFF. The CDR3 DNA reads as TGTGCCAGCAGTACGACAGGCAATGAGCAGTTCTTC.